One sample yielded the 29 T cell receptor beta chains listed below, sequenced in a study of blood T cell repertoires in COVID-19. The repertoire was sequenced with immunoSEQ multiplex PCR; TCRdb's copy has only in-frame clones and lacks some. Of roughly 250,000 clones in the sample, 88% were seen once. Sequenced material: PBMCs or T cells enriched from blood (not recorded which). Receptors originate from a woman aged 35 to 49 with acute COVID-19.

The chain joins TRBV24-1 to TRBJ2-1, with TRBD2 matching over 8 bases. The V and J ends lost 2 bases and 2 bases, in that order; junction bases with no gene match: 4. The germline V gene encodes CDR1 KGHDR and CDR2 SFDVKD. The CDR3 extends over 16 amino acids. The DNA of the CDR3 is TGTGCCACCAGTGATTCTTGGACTAGCCCCTACAATGAGCAGTTCTTC. Protein sequence: CATSDSWTSPYNEQFF.

The chain employs TRBV2 and TRBJ1-1; D is perhaps TRBD1 (5 bases). CDR1 is SNHLY, CDR2 FYNNEI, per germline. Trimming cost V 6 bases and J 4 bases, with 18 bases left between them. The CDR3 has 15 residues. The chain's CDR3 is CASRGLQGSGTEAFF. The DNA for the CDR3 is TGTGCCAGCAGGGGGTTGCAGGGTTCGGGCACTGAAGCTTTCTTT. The whole variable domain, filled in from reference TRBV2 and TRBJ1-1, reads EPEVTQTPSHQVTQMGQEVILRCVPISNHLYFYWYRQILGQKVEFLVSFYNNEISEKSEIFDDQFSVERPDGSNFTLKIRSTKLEDSAMYFCASRGLQGSGTEAFFGQGTRLTVV.

The V call is TRBV7-2, the J call TRBJ1-2; 7 bases line up with TRBD1. The V and J ends lost 11 bases and 8 bases, in that order; junction bases with no gene match: 14. Germline assignment: CDR1 SGHTA and CDR2 FQGNSA. This CDR3 region has 13 residues. The CDR3, as DNA: TGTGCCGGGGAGACCGGGACAGTTTCCGGCTACACCTTC. Translation gives CAGETGTVSGYTF. The full variable domain, rest sourced from reference TRBV7-2 and TRBJ1-2, is GAGVSQSPSNKVTEKGKDVELRCDPISGHTALYWYRQSLGQGLEFLIYFQGNSAPDKSGLPSDRFSAERTGGSVSTLTIQRTQQEDSAVYLCAGETGTVSGYTFGSGTRLTVV.

This chain links TRBV28 with TRBJ1-1, with TRBD1 as a possible D gene (6 bases). The CDR3 consists of 16 residues. The germline CDR1 and CDR2 sequences are MDHEN and SYDVKM. Trimming removed 5 bases at V and 4 bases at J, with 20 bases between. The CDR3 nucleotides are TGTGCCAGCAGTCCCGCGGGGGCAGGGGAGGGCACTGAAGCTTTCTTT. Encoded protein: CASSPAGAGEGTEAFF.

The V gene is TRBV28, the J gene TRBJ2-2; a weak D match, TRBD2 (6 bases). Trimming left V 1 base short and J 0 bases short, with 9 bases between. The germline gives CDR1 MDHEN, CDR2 SYDVKM. This CDR3 comprises 16 residues. CDR3 sequence: CASSLFSGANTGELFF. CDR3 DNA: TGTGCCAGCAGTTTATTTAGCGGCGCGAACACCGGGGAGCTGTTTTTT.

This rearrangement joins TRBV10-3 to TRBJ1-2; D might be TRBD1 (6 bases). V was cut by 6 bases and J by 7 bases, with 12 bases left in between. CDR3 length equals 12 residues. The germline gives CDR1 ENHRY, CDR2 SYGVKD. CDR3 residues: CAISRTVFGYTF. For the CDR3, the DNA is TGTGCCATCAGCAGGACAGTGTTTGGCTACACCTTC.

This clone was counted a single time. The CDR3 protein is CASSVESRSLRDTQYF. The DNA for the CDR3 is TGTGCCAGCAGCGTAGAGTCCCGATCATTGCGAGATACGCAGTATTTT. This chain connects TRBV9 to TRBJ2-3; D gene uncertain. CDR1 and CDR2 from the germline V gene are SGDLS and YYNGEE. The CDR3 is 16 amino acids. V was cut by 0 bases and J by 5 bases, with 16 bases left in between.

The sample holds one count of this clone. The chain recombines TRBV10-3 with TRBJ1-1, with unresolved D. Germline V gene sequence: CDR1 ENHRY, CDR2 SYGVKD. V lost 3 bases, J lost 2 bases, and 7 bases lay in between. The CDR3 sequence is 13 residues long. The CDR3 DNA sequence: TGTGCCATCAGTGAACTAACAAACACTGAAGCTTTCTTT. This sequence encodes CAISELTNTEAFF.

This clone has only one observation. The chain uses TRBV11-3 and TRBJ1-1, with 9 positions matching TRBD1. CDR1 is SGHNT and CDR2 is YENEEA in the germline V gene. This CDR3 has 13 amino acids. The J segment lost 5 bases and the V segment lost 6 bases, leaving 4 bases of the junction unmatched. Written as DNA, the CDR3 is TGTGCCAGCAGGGGGACAGGGAGGACTGAAGCTTTCTTT. Translation: CASRGTGRTEAFF. Full variable domain (remainder filled in from reference TRBV11-3 and TRBJ1-1): EAGVVQSPRYKIIEKKQPVAFWCNPISGHNTLYWYLQNLGQGPELLIRYENEEAVDDSQLPKDRFSAERLKGVDSTLKIQPAELGDSAVYLCASRGTGRTEAFFGQGTRLTVV.

The chain has TRBV19 and TRBJ2-1; D perhaps matches TRBD1 (5 bases). With 3 bases removed from V and 4 bases from J, the gap between germline ends came to 13 bases. The CDR3 is made up of 15 amino acids. The germline V gene has CDR1 LNHDA and CDR2 SQIVND (reference sequence). The CDR3 region has the DNA TGTGCCAGTAGTATTTTCAGGGCTCCTTACAATGAGCAGTTCTTC. Protein product: CASSIFRAPYNEQFF.

The chain has TRBV29-1 and TRBJ2-5; TRBD1 agrees at 7 bases. Germline CDR1 is SQVTM and CDR2 is ANQGSEA. The CDR3 extends over 12 amino acids. The CDR3 loop reads CTGQDSQETQYF. DNA of the CDR3: TGCACCGGACAGGATTCCCAAGAGACCCAGTACTTC. The whole variable domain, filled in from reference TRBV29-1 and TRBJ2-5, reads SAVISQKPSRDICQRGTSLTIQCQVDSQVTMMFWYRQQPGQSLTLIATANQGSEATYESGFVIDKFPISRPNLTFSTLTVSNMSPEDSSIYLCTGQDSQETQYFGPGTRLLVL.

This clone showed up just once. The V and J genes are TRBV7-2 and TRBJ2-5, with a possible D match to TRBD2 (5 bases). Trimming left V 5 bases short and J 5 bases short, with 18 bases between. The CDR3 runs 15 residues. CDR1 SGHTA and CDR2 FQGNSA come from the germline V gene. CDR3 amino acids: CASSPRQPGSETQYF. Written as DNA, the CDR3 is TGTGCCAGCAGCCCTCGACAACCGGGGTCGGAGACCCAGTACTTC.

The gene calls are TRBV27 and TRBJ1-4; 7 nucleotides match TRBD1. V lost 5 bases and J lost 7; bases outside the gene matches: 10. This CDR3 contains 15 residues. Germline V gene sequence: CDR1 MNHEY, CDR2 SMNVEV (reference sequence). In DNA, the CDR3 is TGTGCCAGCAGTCTCCGGACAGGATGGGGTGAAAAACTGTTTTTT. It encodes CASSLRTGWGEKLFF. The whole variable domain, remainder taken from reference TRBV27 and TRBJ1-4, is EAQVTQNPRYLITVTGKKLTVTCSQNMNHEYMSWYRQDPGLGLRQIYYSMNVEVTDKGDVPEGYKVSRKEKRNFPLILESPSPNQTSLYFCASSLRTGWGEKLFFGSGTQLSVL.

The genes are TRBV7-8 and TRBJ2-1; 11 bases are shared with TRBD2. CDR1 SGHVS and CDR2 FQNEAQ come from the germline V gene. This CDR3 is 15 amino acids long. Unmatched junction bases numbered 13, after V lost 6 bases and J lost 12 bases. The CDR3 region is CASRTPRLAGTVQFF. DNA for the CDR3: TGTGCCAGCAGAACCCCCCGACTAGCGGGAACTGTGCAGTTCTTC.

This clone was recorded only once. V and J are TRBV6-5 and TRBJ2-1; possible D gene TRBD2, 6 bases. Trimming removed 6 bases at V and 3 bases at J, with 15 bases between. Germline CDR1 is MNHEY and CDR2 is SVGAGI. This CDR3 is 15 amino acids long. CDR3 region: CASSTEGARYNEQFF. In DNA form, the CDR3 reads TGTGCCAGCAGCACGGAGGGAGCCCGCTACAATGAGCAGTTCTTC.

The rearrangement links TRBV9 to TRBJ2-1; the D gene is possibly TRBD1 (7 bases). This CDR3 contains 15 residues. CDR1 is SGDLS and CDR2 is YYNGEE in the germline V gene. V gave up 1 base and J gave up 2 bases, with 10 bases separating them. As DNA, the CDR3 is TGTGCCAGCAGCGTAACAGGGGAGGCCTACAATGAGCAGTTCTTC. This sequence encodes CASSVTGEAYNEQFF.

This chain links TRBV10-1 with TRBJ1-5, with D possibly being TRBD1 (6 bases). V lost 10 bases and J lost 5, with 24 bases in between. The CDR3 covers 16 residues. The V gene's germline CDR1 is WNHNN and CDR2 SYGVQD (reference sequence). CDR3: CATPTGQRSTDQPQHF. CDR3 coding DNA: TGCGCCACCCCTACCGGACAGCGGAGTACGGATCAGCCCCAGCATTTT.

This clone came up many times. CDR3 sequence: CASRRGKDSPLHF. CDR3 DNA sequence: TGTGCCAGCAGAAGAGGGAAGGATTCACCCCTCCACTTT. V usage is TRBV6-5 and J usage is TRBJ1-6; D remains unclear. Trimming removed 6 bases at V and 8 bases at J, with 11 bases between. Looked up from germline, CDR1 is MNHEY and CDR2 is SVGAGI. This CDR3 has 13 amino acids.

The chain employs TRBV9 and TRBJ1-1, with D possibly TRBD1 on 6 matching bases. Germline CDR1 reads SGDLS; CDR2 reads YYNGEE. This CDR3 spans 15 amino acids. Deletions cut 0 bases from V and 0 bases from J, with 9 bases between. In DNA, the CDR3 is TGTGCCAGCAGCGTAGGGGGACACATGAACACTGAAGCTTTCTTT. Amino acids: CASSVGGHMNTEAFF.

The rearrangement joins TRBV7-6 to TRBJ2-1; 8 bases map to TRBD2. The CDR3 loop spans 16 amino acids. Germline values: CDR1 SGHVS, CDR2 FNYEAQ. Unmatched junction bases numbered 10, after V lost 0 bases and J lost 9 bases. The CDR3 reads CASSLALTGGGGEQFF. CDR3 sequence (DNA): TGTGCCAGCAGCTTAGCGCTAACGGGAGGGGGGGGTGAGCAGTTCTTC.

The chain links TRBV4-3 to TRBJ1-1; D remains unclear. The germline V gene encodes CDR1 LGHNA and CDR2 YSLEER. The CDR3 length is 18 residues. V was trimmed by 0 bases and J by 5 bases, leaving 22 bases between them. The CDR3: CASSQDKFRGSKRTEAFF. The CDR3 DNA reads as TGCGCCAGCAGCCAAGATAAGTTCCGGGGTTCTAAAAGGACTGAAGCTTTCTTT.

This sequence joins TRBV18 and TRBJ2-3, with TRBD1 as a possible D gene (5 bases). Germline CDR1 is KGHSH and CDR2 is LQKENI. This CDR3 has 14 amino acids. With 6 bases removed from V and 0 bases from J, the gap between germline ends came to 10 bases. CDR3 in amino acids: CASSQTASTDTQYF. Written as DNA, the CDR3 is TGTGCCAGCTCCCAGACAGCTAGCACAGATACGCAGTATTTT.

The chain links TRBV2 to TRBJ2-5; D might be TRBD2 (6 bases). Per the germline V gene, CDR1 is SNHLY and CDR2 is FYNNEI. The CDR3 sequence is 14 residues long. V shed 11 bases and J shed 5 bases, with 21 bases lying between them. The CDR3 region is CAGRLGIAVETQYF. In DNA form, the CDR3 reads TGTGCCGGAAGACTAGGAATTGCCGTGGAGACCCAGTACTTC.

Written as DNA, the CDR3 is TGCGCCAGCAGTGAACGCGACAGATATGAAGCTTTCTTT. Translation: CASSERDRYEAFF. This rearrangement joins TRBV10-2 to TRBJ1-1, with a weak D call TRBD1 (5 bases). The CDR3 loop spans 13 amino acids. Germline V gives CDR1 WSHSY, CDR2 SAAADI. The V and J ends lost 3 bases and 7 bases respectively, with 12 bases between them.

The chain uses TRBV7-9 and TRBJ1-1; D is perhaps TRBD1 (5 bases). The germline V gene encodes CDR1 SEHNR and CDR2 FQNEAQ (reference sequence). The CDR3 sequence is 14 residues long. Trimming took off 5 bases at V and 0 bases at J, with 10 bases between the two ends. The CDR3 is CASSIGHMNTEAFF. DNA of the CDR3: TGTGCCAGCAGCATAGGACACATGAACACTGAAGCTTTCTTT.

This clone was detected once. This chain links TRBV13 with TRBJ2-1; TRBD2 aligns across 7 bases. The V gene end was trimmed by 1 base and the J gene end by 4 bases; junction bases not matched to a gene: 4. Germline V gene data show CDR1 as PRHDT and CDR2 as FYEKMQ (reference sequence). The CDR3 is made up of 15 amino acids. Here the CDR3 DNA reads TGTGCCAGCAGCTTAGAGGGCGGGGGTTACAATGAGCAGTTCTTC. Translating gives CASSLEGGGYNEQFF.

This clone was found once. The gene calls are TRBV12-3 or TRBV12-4 and TRBJ1-5; D gene unclear. V lost 8 bases and J lost 2, with 10 bases in between. The CDR3 extends over 13 amino acids. The CDR3 DNA follows: TGTGCCAGCGATACGGCGGGCAATCAGCCCCAGCATTTT. Its translation: CASDTAGNQPQHF.

V and J are TRBV12-3 or TRBV12-4 and TRBJ1-1; no clear D gene. The CDR3 length is 12 residues. Trimming stripped 6 bases from V and 4 bases from J, with 9 bases between. Written as DNA, the CDR3 is TGTGCCAGCAGATTTCCGAGCACTGAAGCTTTCTTT. This encodes CASRFPSTEAFF.

The rearrangement uses TRBV10-3 and TRBJ2-5, with unresolved D. The CDR3 length is 12 residues. The V and J ends lost 2 bases and 4 bases respectively, with 5 bases between them. From germline, CDR1 is ENHRY and CDR2 SYGVKD. CDR3 DNA: TGTGCCATCAGTGAGGAGGCAGAGACCCAGTACTTC. It codes for CAISEEAETQYF.